The clone carrying this T cell receptor beta chain was counted a few times. Its antigen is unidentified. The CDR3 has 13 residues. V lost 4 bases to trimming and J lost 2 bases, with 10 bases between them. The germline CDR1 and CDR2 sequences are SQVTM and ANQGSEA. The data originate from a study of beta chain features in type 1 diabetes. Study results and caveats: PCR might favor shorter templates, but any such skew would affect patients and controls equally. In every one of the four CD4+ subsets, TCRB CDR3s were moderately but significantly shorter in Type 1 diabetes patients.

Staining for CD45RO/CCR7/CD25/CD127/CD95/CD27 allowed sorting of CD4+ naive, central memory, regulatory and stem cell-like memory cells. Of the isolated RNA, all was reverse transcribed, and so the sequenced material was expressed TCRB transcripts. The data were produced by immunoSEQ multiplex PCR, yet TCRdb's version contains in-frame clones alone and is incomplete. The table shows 150,000 to 200,000 clones, with roughly 60% occurring only once. The sequence came from a man aged 30-40 years with type 1 diabetes. The gene calls are TRBV29-1 and TRBJ2-3, with D unresolved. Sequenced sample: naive CD4+ T cells from blood. The CDR3 DNA sequence: TGCAGCGTTGCCGACGGAATCACAGATACGCAGTATTTT. It yields the protein CSVADGITDTQYF.